This T cell receptor beta chain stems from a study of blood T cell repertoires in COVID-19. On the study more broadly: COVID-19 samples collected from the United States, Italy and Spain covered acute and convalescent phases. Sources were T cells, B-cell-depleted T cells, or PBMCs; the material itself was cDNA or gDNA.

As processed by the authors: Reference gene primer amplification gave nucleated cell count estimates. Generated by immunoSEQ multiplex PCR, the TCRdb table keeps only in-frame clones and is missing some. V and J calls and clone size are as listed in that table; D and trimming were resolved from the DNA. The sample yields 65,000 to 90,000 clones, nearly 85% seen once. V was shortened by 3 bases and J by 4 bases, with 7 bases between the two germline ends. Germline CDR1 SGHRS, CDR2 YFSETQ. The CDR3 is 13 amino acids. This chain links TRBV5-1 with TRBJ1-4; D gene uncertain. The receptor's source is a woman older than 75 with acute or convalescent COVID-19. Material: peripheral blood. The CDR3 nucleotides read TGCGCCAGCAGCTCCGGGGTTAATGAAAAACTGTTTTTT. It is translated as CASSSGVNEKLFF. Based on the CDR3 plus reference TRBV5-1 and TRBJ1-4, the full variable domain is KAGVTQTPRYLIKTRGQQVTLSCSPISGHRSVSWYQQTPGQGLQFLFEYFSETQRNKGNFPGRFSGRQFSNSRSEMNVSTLELGDSALYLCASSSGVNEKLFFGSGTQLSVL.